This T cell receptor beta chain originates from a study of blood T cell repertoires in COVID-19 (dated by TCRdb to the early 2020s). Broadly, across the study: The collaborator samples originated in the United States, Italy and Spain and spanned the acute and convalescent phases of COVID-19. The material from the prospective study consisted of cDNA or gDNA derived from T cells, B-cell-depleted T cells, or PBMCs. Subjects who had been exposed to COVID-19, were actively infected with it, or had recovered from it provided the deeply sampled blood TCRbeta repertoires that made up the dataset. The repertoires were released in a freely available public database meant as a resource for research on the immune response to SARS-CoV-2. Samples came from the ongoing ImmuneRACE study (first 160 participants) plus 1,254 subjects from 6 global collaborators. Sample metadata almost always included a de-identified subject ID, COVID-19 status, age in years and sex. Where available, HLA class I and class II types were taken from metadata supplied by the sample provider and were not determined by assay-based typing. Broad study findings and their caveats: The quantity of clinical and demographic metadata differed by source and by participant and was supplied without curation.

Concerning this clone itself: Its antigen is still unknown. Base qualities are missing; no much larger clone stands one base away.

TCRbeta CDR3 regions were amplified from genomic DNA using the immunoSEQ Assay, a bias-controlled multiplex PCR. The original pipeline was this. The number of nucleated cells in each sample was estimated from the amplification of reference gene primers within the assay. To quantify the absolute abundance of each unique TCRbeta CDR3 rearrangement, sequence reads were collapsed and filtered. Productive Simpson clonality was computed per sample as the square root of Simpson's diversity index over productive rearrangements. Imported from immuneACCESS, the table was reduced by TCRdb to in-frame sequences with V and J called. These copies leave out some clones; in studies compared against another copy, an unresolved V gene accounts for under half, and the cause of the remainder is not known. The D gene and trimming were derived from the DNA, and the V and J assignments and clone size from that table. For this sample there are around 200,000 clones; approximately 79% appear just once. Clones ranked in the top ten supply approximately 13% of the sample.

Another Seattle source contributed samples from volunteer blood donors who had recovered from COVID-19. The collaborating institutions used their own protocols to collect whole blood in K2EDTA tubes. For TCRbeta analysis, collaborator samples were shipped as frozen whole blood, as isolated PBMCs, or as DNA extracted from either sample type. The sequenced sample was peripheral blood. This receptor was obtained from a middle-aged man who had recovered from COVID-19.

The nucleotide sequence is given as TGTGCCAGCAGTTTACGACGGGCCGGGGAGTTGTTTTTT. Its translation reads: CASSLRRAGELFF. The chain links TRBV12-3 or TRBV12-4 with TRBJ1-4; no D gene call is confident. There are 13 amino acids in the CDR3, from cysteine to phenylalanine inclusive. Left in the record is the CDR3 DNA by itself, 39 bases read in frame from the first base. Trimming costs V 2 bases and J 15 bases, and their ends lie 16 bases apart.